The text below deals with one TCR beta chain. The data originate from a study of cytomegalovirus exposure and HLA in healthy donors. The CDR3 contains 15 residues. V was clipped by 3 bases and J by 5 bases, with 15 bases between them. Germline CDR1 LNHDA, CDR2 SQIVND (reference sequence). Measured with immunoSEQ multiplex PCR; TCRdb has only the in-frame clones, and not every one. The sample has some 170,000 clones; around nine tenths are singletons. The rearrangement joins TRBV19 to TRBJ2-3; TRBD2 is a possible D gene (6 bases). Sequenced sample: PBMCs. The TCR was taken from a man aged 25 to 40 in good health and CMV-seropositive. The CDR3 loop reads CASSMSGERIDTQYF. CDR3 nucleotides: TGTGCCAGTAGTATGTCGGGGGAGCGGATAGATACGCAGTATTTT.